This T cell receptor (beta chain) is from a study of low-dose radiotherapy and immunotherapy resistance in tumors (dated by TCRdb to between 2021 and 2024). For the wider study: In Cohort 1, each fraction delivered 0.5 Gy every 2 weeks, and the prescribed total PTV dose was 6.5 Gy. Intravenous cyclophosphamide at 200 mg/m2 was administered every two weeks, one day ahead of each radiation and immunotherapy administration. Patients took aspirin 300 mg orally once daily for four cycles, starting on cycle 1 day 1. Cohort 2 received 1 Gy per fraction every two weeks, with a total of 13 Gy over 26 weeks. No randomization into treatment groups was done for the people taking part in the trial. The translational analysis covered eight patients: three from the first dose cohort and the first five from the second dose cohort. Nivolumab was administered intravenously as a 240 mg flat dose every two weeks, and ipilimumab was administered intravenously at 1 mg/kg every six weeks.

The label giving this sample's time point can be read as: before trial treatment. Donors were enrolled in RACIN, a single-arm phase I dose-escalation trial in which nivolumab, ipilimumab, aspirin, low-dose cyclophosphamide and low-dose radiotherapy were combined. Eligible patients had advanced, TIL-negative solid tumors. Sequencing instrument: Illumina HiSeq 2500. First-strand cDNA was synthesized using Superscript III and a set of TRAV- and TRBV-specific primers, so that both TCRalpha and TCRbeta chains were covered. A roughly 18-cycle PCR with Phusion amplified the TCRs, pairing a constant-region primer with the adapter that was attached to the V primers. The MessageAmp II aRNA Amplification Kit was used to amplify the isolated mRNA, with in vitro transcription run for 16 hours at 37 degrees C. The Dynabeads mRNA DIRECT Purification Kit was used to isolate mRNA for TCR sequencing. Indexed Illumina adapters were added in a second Phusion PCR of about 26 cycles, and the PCR products were purified with AMPure XP beads. The original methods were these. Using custom Perl scripts, TCR sequences that encoded the same protein were pooled, out-of-frame sequences were dropped, and the abundance of each clonotype was calculated. The analysis excluded TCR sequences that were supported by just one read. Shannon entropy, Gini index, clonality, richness, and the frequency of TCRs shared between repertoires were included as repertoire metrics. The public sequencing data were trimmed at Q25 with fastp and processed into clonotypes with MiXCR by TCRdb, which kept only in-frame beta chains. Rows are unified per CDR3 protein, each entry keeping the most common DNA and genes. The V and J calls shown here were made by TCRdb, not taken from the authors' results. Present in this sample are 64,000 or so distinct CDR3 sequences, around 27% of which were seen just once. Less than 8% of the sample belongs to the ten largest clones.

The sample holds many counts of this clonotype. The target of this receptor is not known. No much larger clone exists at a distance of one base, and base qualities are not known. Via the germline V gene, CDR1 is SNHLY and CDR2 FYNNEI. V is cut by 6 bases and J by 5 bases, and the space between the germline ends is 10 bases. The CDR3 numbers 13 residues from cysteine through phenylalanine. Here the CDR3 DNA is all that survives: 39 bases in frame from base 1. The chain links TRBV2 with TRBJ1-4; TRBD1 is a weak D gene call, 6 bases matching. The sequencing used PBMCs, collected before treatment. The source of this sequence is a male donor with rectosigmoid adenocarcinoma. In nucleotides, the sequence is TGTGCCAGCAGAGGAGACAGGAATGAAAAACTGTTTTTT. Its translation is CASRGDRNEKLFF.